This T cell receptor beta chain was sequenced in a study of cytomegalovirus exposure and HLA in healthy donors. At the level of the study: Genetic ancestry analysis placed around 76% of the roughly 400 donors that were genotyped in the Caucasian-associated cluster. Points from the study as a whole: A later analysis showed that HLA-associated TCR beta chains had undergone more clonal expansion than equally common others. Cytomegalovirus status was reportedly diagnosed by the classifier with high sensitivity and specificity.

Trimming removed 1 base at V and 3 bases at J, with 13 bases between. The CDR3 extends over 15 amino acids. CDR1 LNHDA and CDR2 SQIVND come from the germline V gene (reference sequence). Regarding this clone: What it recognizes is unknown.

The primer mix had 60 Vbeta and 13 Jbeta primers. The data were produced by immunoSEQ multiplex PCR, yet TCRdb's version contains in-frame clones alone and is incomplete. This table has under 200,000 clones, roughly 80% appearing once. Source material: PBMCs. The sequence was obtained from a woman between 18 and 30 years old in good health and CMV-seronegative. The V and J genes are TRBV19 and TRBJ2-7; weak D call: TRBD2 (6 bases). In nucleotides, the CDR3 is TGTGCCAGTAGTATAGCCCGGGACTCTCTCTACGAGCAGTACTTC. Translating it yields CASSIARDSLYEQYF.